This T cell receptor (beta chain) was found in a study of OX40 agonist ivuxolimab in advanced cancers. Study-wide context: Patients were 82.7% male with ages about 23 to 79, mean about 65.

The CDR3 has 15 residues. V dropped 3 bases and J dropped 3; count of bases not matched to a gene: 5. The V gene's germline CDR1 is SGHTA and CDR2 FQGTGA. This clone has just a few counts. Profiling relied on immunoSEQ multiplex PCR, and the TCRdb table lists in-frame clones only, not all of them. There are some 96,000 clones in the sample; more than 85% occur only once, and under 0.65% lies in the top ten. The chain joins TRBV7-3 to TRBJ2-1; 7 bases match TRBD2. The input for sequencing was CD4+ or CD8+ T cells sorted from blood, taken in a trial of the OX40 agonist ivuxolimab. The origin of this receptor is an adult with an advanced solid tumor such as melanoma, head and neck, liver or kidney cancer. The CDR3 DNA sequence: TGTGCCAGCAGCTTCGGGAGCGGGGACTACAATGAGCAGTTCTTC. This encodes CASSFGSGDYNEQFF.